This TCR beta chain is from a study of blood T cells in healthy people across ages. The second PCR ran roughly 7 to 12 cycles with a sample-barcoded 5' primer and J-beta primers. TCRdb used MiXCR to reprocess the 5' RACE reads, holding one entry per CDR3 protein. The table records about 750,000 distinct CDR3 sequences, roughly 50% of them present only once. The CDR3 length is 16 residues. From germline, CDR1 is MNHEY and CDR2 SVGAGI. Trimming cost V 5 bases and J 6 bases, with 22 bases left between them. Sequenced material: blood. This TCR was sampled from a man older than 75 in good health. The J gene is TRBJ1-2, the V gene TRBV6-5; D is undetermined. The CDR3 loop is CASSTWGSTPLDGYTF. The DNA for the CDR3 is TGTGCCAGCAGTACCTGGGGTTCAACCCCCCTGGATGGCTACACCTTC.